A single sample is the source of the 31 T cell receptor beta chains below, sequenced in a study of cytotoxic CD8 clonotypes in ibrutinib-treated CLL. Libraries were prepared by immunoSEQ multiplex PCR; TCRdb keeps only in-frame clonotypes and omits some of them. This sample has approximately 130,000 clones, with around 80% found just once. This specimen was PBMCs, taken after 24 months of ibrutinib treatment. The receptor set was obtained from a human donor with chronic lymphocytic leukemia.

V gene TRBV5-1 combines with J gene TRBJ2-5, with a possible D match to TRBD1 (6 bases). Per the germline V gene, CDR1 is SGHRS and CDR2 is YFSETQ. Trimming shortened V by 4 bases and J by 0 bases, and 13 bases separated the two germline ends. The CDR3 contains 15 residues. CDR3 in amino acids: CASSQVTGHQETQYF. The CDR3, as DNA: TGCGCCAGCAGCCAGGTGACAGGCCACCAAGAGACCCAGTACTTC. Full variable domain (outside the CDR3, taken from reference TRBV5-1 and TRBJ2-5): KAGVTQTPRYLIKTRGQQVTLSCSPISGHRSVSWYQQTPGQGLQFLFEYFSETQRNKGNFPGRFSGRQFSNSRSEMNVSTLELGDSALYLCASSQVTGHQETQYFGPGTRLLVL.

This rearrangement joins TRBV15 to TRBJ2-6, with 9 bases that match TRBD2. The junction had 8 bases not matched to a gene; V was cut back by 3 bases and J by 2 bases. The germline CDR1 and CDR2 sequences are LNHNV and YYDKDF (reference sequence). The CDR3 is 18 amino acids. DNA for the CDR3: TGTGCCACCAGCAGGGATCTAGCGGGGTGGGCTGGGGCCAACGTCCTGACTTTC. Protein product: CATSRDLAGWAGANVLTF. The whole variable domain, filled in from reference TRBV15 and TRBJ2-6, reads DAMVIQNPRYQVTQFGKPVTLSCSQTLNHNVMYWYQQKSSQAPKLLFHYYDKDFNNEADTPDNFQSRRPNTSFCFLDIRSPGLGDTAMYLCATSRDLAGWAGANVLTFGAGSRLTVL.

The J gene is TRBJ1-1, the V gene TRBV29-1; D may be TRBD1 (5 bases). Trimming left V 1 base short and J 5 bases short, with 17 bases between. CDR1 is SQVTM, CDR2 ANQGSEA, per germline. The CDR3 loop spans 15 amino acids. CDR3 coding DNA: TGCAGCGTTGAAGGTTTCGCGGGACCTCCAACTGAAGCTTTCTTT. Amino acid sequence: CSVEGFAGPPTEAFF.

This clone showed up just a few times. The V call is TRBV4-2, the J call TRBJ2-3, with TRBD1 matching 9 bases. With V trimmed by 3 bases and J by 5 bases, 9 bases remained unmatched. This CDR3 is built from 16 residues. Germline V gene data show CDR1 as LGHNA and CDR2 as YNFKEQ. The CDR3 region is CASSQEWTGVVDTQYF. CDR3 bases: TGTGCCAGCAGCCAGGAATGGACAGGGGTGGTAGATACGCAGTATTTT.

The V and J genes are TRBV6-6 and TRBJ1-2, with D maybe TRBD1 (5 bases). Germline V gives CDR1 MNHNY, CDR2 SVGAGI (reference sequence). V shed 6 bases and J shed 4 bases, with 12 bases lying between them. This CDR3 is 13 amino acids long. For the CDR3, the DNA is TGTGCCAGCAGCGACTGGGGGAGCTATGGCTACACCTTC. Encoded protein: CASSDWGSYGYTF.

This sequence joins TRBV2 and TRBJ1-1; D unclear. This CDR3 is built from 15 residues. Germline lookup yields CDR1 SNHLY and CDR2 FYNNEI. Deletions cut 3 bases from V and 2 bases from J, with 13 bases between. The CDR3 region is CASSELGGENTEAFF. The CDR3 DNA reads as TGTGCCAGCAGTGAGCTCGGCGGGGAAAACACTGAAGCTTTCTTT.

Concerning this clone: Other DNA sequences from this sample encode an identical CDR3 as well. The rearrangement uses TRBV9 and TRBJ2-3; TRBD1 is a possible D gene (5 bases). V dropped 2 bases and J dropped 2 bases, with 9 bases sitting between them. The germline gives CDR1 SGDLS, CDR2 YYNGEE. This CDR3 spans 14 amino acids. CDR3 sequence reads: CASSVLGATDTQYF. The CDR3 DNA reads TGTGCCAGCAGCGTGTTAGGGGCCACAGATACGCAGTATTTT.

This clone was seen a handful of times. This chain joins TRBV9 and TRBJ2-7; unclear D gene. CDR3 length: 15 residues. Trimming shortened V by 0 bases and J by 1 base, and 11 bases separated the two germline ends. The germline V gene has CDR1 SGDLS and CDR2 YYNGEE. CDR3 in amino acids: CASSVAPTESYEQYF. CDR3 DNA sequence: TGTGCCAGCAGCGTAGCCCCTACTGAATCCTACGAGCAGTACTTC.

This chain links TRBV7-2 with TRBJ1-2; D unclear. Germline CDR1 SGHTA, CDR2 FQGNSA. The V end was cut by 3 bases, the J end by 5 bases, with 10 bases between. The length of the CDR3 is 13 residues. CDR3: CASSLNREYGYTF. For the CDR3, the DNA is TGTGCCAGCAGCTTGAACCGGGAATATGGCTACACCTTC. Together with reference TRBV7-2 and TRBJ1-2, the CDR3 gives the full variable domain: GAGVSQSPSNKVTEKGKDVELRCDPISGHTALYWYRQSLGQGLEFLIYFQGNSAPDKSGLPSDRFSAERTGGSVSTLTIQRTQQEDSAVYLCASSLNREYGYTFGSGTRLTVV.

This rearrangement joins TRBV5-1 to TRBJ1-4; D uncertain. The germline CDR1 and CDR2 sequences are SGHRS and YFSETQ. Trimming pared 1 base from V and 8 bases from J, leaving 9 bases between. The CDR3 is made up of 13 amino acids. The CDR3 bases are TGCGCCAGCAGCTTGCCAAGACGAGAAAAACTGTTTTTT. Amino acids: CASSLPRREKLFF.

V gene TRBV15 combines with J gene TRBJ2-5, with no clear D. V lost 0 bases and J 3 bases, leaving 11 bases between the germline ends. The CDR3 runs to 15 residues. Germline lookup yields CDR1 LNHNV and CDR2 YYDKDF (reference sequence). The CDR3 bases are TGTGCCACCAGCAGAGAGGGCCGACAAAAAGAGACCCAGTACTTC. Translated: CATSREGRQKETQYF.

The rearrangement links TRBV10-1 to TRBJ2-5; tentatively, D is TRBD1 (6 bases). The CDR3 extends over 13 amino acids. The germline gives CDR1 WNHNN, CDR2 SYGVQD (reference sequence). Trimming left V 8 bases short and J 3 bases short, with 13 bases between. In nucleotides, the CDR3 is TGCGCCAGCTCCCGGGACACCAAAGAGACCCAGTACTTC. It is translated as CASSRDTKETQYF.

The CDR3 loop is CASSIRSGGPTDTQYF. Here the CDR3 DNA reads TGTGCCAGTAGTATAAGATCCGGGGGACCCACAGATACGCAGTATTTT. The V gene is TRBV19, the J gene TRBJ2-3, with D maybe TRBD2 (6 bases). The CDR3 sequence is 16 residues long. Germline V CDR1 and CDR2: LNHDA, SQIVND (reference sequence). V lost 2 bases and J lost 2, with 14 bases in between.

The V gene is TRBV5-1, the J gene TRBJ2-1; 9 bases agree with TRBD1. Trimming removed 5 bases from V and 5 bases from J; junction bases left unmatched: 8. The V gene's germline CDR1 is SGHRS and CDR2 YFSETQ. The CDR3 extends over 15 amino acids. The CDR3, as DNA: TGCGCCAGCAGGCCTCCGGGACAGGGCGACAATGAGCAGTTCTTC. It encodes CASRPPGQGDNEQFF.

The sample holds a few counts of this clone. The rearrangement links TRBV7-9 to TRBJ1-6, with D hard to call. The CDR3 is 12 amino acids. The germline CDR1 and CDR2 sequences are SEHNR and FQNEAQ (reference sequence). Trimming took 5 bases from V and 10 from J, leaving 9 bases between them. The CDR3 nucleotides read TGTGCCAGCAGCCGGGAAGGCTCACCCCTCCACTTT. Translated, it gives CASSREGSPLHF.

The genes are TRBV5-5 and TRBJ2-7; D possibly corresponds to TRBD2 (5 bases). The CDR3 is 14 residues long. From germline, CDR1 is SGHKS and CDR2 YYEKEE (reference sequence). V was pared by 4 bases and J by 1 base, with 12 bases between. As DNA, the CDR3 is TGTGCCAGCAGCCTAAGTACGGGATCCTACGAGCAGTACTTC. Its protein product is CASSLSTGSYEQYF.

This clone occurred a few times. DNA for the CDR3: TGTGCCAGCAGCCAGGTTGGAAGGGACACTGAAGCTTTCTTT. Translation gives CASSQVGRDTEAFF. The rearrangement uses TRBV5-5 and TRBJ1-1; D unclear. The ends were cut back, 4 bases at V and 3 bases at J, with 13 bases in the middle. Looked up from germline, CDR1 is SGHKS and CDR2 is YYEKEE (reference sequence). The CDR3 runs 14 residues.

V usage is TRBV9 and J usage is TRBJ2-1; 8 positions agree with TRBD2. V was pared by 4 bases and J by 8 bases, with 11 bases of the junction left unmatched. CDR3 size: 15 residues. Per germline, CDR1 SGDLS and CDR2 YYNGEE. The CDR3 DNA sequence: TGTGCCAGCAGCACAAGGGTCGGGGGGGCCGATGAGCAGTTCTTC. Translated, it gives CASSTRVGGADEQFF.

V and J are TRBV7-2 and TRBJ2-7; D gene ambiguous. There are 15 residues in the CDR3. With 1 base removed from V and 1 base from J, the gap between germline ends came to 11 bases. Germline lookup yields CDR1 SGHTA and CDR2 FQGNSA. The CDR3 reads CASSLGPGRSYEQYF. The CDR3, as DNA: TGTGCCAGCAGCTTAGGCCCAGGTCGTTCCTACGAGCAGTACTTC. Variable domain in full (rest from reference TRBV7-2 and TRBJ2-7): GAGVSQSPSNKVTEKGKDVELRCDPISGHTALYWYRQSLGQGLEFLIYFQGNSAPDKSGLPSDRFSAERTGGSVSTLTIQRTQQEDSAVYLCASSLGPGRSYEQYFGPGTRLTVT.

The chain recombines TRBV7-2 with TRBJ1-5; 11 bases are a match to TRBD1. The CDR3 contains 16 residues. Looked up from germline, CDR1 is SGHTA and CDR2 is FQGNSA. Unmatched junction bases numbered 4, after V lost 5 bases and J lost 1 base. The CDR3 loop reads CASSTWDRGSNQPQHF. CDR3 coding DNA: TGTGCCAGCAGCACCTGGGACAGGGGGAGCAATCAGCCCCAGCATTTT.

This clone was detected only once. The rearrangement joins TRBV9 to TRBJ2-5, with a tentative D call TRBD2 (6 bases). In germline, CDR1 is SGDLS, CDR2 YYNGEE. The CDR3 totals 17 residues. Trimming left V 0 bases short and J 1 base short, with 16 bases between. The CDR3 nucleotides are TGTGCCAGCAGCGTAGGTCTTCCCGGGGGAGCCCAAGAGACCCAGTACTTC. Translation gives CASSVGLPGGAQETQYF.

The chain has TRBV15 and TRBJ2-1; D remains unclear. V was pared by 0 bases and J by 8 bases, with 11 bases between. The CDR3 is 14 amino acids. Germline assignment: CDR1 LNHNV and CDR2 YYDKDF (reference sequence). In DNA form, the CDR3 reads TGTGCCACCAGCAGAGATCTGCCCGTCGATGAGCAGTTCTTC. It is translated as CATSRDLPVDEQFF.

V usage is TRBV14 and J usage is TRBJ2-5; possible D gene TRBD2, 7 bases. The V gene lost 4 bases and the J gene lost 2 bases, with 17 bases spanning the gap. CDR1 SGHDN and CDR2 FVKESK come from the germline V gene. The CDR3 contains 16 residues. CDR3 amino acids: CASSRGTGRGQETQYF. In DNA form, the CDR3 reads TGTGCCAGCAGCCGCGGAACAGGGAGGGGGCAAGAGACCCAGTACTTC.

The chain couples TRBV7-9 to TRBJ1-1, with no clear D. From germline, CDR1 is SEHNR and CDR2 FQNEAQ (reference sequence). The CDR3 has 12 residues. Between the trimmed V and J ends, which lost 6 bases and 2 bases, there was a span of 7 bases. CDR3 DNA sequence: TGTGCCAGCAGGTATAGTAACACTGAAGCTTTCTTT. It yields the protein CASRYSNTEAFF.

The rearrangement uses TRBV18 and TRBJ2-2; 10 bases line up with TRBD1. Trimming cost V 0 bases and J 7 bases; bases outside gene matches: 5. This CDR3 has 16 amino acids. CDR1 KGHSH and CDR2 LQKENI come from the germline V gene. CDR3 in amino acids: CASSPPLTGGGGELFF. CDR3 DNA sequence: TGTGCCAGCTCACCACCCCTGACAGGGGGCGGCGGGGAGCTGTTTTTT.

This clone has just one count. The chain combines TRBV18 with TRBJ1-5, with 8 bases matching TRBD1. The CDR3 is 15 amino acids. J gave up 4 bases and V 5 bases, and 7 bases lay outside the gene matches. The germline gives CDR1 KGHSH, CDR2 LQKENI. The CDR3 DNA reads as TGTGCCAGCTCAGCTGGACAGGGTTGGAATCAGCCCCAGCATTTT. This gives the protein CASSAGQGWNQPQHF.

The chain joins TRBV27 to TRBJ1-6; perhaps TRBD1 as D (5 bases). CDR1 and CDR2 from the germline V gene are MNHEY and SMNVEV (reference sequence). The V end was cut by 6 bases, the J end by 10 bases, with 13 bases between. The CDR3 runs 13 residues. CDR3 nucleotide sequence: TGTGCCAGCAGGGAGAGGGGACGGTCACCCCTCCACTTT. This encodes CASRERGRSPLHF.

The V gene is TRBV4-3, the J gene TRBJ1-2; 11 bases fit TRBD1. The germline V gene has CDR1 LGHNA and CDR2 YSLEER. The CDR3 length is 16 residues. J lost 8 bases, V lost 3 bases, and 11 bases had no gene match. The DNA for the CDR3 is TGCGCCAGCAGCCAGGGTGGGACAGGGGGTTTAGGAGGCTACACCTTC. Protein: CASSQGGTGGLGGYTF.

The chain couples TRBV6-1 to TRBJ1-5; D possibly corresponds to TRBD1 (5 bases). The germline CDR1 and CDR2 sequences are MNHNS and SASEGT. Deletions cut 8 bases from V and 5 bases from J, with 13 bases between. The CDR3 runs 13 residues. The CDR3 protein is CASRDGSYQPQHF. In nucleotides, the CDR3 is TGTGCCAGCCGGGACGGAAGTTATCAGCCCCAGCATTTT.

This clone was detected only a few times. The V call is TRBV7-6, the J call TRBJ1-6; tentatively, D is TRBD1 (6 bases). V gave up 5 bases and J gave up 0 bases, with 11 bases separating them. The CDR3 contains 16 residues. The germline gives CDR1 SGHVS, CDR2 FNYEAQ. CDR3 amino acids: CASSLRDNSYNSPLHF. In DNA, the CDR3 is TGTGCCAGCAGCCTCCGGGACAACTCCTATAATTCACCCCTCCACTTT.

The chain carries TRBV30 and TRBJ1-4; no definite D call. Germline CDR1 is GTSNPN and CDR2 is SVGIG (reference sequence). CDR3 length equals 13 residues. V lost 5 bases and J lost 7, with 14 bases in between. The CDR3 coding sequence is TGTGCCTGGGGGGTTGGAGTCAGTGAAAAACTGTTTTTT. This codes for CAWGVGVSEKLFF.